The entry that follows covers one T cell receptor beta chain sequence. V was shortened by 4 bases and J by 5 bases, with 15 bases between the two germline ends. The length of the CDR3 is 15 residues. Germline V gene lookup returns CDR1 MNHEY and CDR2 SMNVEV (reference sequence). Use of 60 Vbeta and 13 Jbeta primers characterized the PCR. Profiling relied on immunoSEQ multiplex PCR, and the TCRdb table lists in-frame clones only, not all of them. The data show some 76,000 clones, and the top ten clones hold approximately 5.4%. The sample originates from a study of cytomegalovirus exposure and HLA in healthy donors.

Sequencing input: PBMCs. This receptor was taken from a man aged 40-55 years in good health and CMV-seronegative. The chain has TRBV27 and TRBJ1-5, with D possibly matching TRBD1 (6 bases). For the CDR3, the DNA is TGTGCCAGCAGTTCCCGAGGGGACACCTATCAGCCCCAGCATTTT. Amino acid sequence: CASSSRGDTYQPQHF.